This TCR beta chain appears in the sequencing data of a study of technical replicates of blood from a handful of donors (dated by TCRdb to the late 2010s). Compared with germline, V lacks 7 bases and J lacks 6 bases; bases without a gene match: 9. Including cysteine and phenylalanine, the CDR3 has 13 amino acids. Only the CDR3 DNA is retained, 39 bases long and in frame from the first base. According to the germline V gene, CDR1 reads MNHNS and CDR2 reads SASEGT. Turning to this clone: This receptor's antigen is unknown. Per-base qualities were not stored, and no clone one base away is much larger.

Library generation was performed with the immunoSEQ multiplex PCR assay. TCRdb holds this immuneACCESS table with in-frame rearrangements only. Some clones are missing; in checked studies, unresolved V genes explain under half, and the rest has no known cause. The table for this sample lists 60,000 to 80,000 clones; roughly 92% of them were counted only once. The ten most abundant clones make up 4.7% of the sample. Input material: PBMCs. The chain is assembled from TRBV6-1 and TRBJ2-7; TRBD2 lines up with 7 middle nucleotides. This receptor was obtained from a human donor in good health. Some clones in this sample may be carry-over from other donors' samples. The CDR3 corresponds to CASTTTSAREQYF. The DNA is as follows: TGTGCCAGCACCACAACTAGCGCCCGCGAGCAGTACTTC.